This T cell receptor beta chain was sequenced for a study of cytomegalovirus exposure and HLA in healthy donors. A multiplex PCR was run with 60 Vbeta primers and 13 Jbeta primers. Sequencing used immunoSEQ multiplex PCR; TCRdb keeps in-frame clones, though not all of them. The specimen's table records about 90,000 clones. The CDR3 extends over 12 amino acids. V was pared by 7 bases and J by 6 bases, with 4 bases of the junction left unmatched. Germline V gene sequence: CDR1 SQVTM, CDR2 ANQGSEA. The source material was PBMCs. This sequence originates from a woman aged 25 to 45 in good health and CMV-seronegative. This chain links TRBV29-1 with TRBJ1-4; 8 bases agree with TRBD1. As DNA, the CDR3 is TGCAGCGGACAGGGGCCGGATGAAAAACTGTTTTTT. Translation gives CSGQGPDEKLFF.